This T cell receptor (beta chain) emerged from a study of blood T cell repertoires in COVID-19. Turning to the study itself: Sample material is recorded as cDNA or gDNA derived from T cells, B-cell-depleted T cells, or PBMCs.

Repertoires were generated with immunoSEQ multiplex PCR, while TCRdb's copy carries only in-frame clones and drops some. Of about 170,000 clones listed, around 85% were seen once; the top ten hold approximately 1.3%. The sequence was obtained from a man in his sixties who had recovered from COVID-19. Sequenced input: peripheral blood.

The CDR3 protein is CASSNPGAYEQYF. The CDR3 coding sequence is TGCGCCAGCTCAAATCCAGGGGCCTACGAGCAGTACTTC. This sequence joins TRBV5-1 and TRBJ2-7, with D maybe TRBD1 (6 bases). CDR1 and CDR2 from the germline V gene are SGHRS and YFSETQ. This CDR3 region has 13 residues. V dropped 7 bases and J dropped 2 bases, with 13 bases sitting between them.